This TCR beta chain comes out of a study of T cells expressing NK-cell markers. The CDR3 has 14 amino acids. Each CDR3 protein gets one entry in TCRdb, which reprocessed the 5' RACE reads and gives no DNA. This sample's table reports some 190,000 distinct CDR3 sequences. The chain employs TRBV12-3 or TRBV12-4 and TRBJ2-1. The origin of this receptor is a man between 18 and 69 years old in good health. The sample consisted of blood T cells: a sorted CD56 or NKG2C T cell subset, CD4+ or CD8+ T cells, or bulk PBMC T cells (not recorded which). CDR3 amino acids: CASSFGSSYNEQFF.